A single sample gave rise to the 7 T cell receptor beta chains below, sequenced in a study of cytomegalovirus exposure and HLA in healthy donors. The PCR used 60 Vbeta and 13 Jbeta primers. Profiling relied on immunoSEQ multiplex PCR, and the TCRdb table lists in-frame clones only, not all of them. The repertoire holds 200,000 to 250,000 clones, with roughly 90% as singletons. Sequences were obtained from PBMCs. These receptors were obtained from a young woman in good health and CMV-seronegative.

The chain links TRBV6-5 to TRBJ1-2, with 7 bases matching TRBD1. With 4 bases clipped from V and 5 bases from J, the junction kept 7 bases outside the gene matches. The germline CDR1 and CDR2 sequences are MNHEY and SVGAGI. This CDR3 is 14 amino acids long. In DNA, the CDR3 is TGTGCCAGCAGTTCGGCCGGGACAGATTATGGCTACACCTTC. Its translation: CASSSAGTDYGYTF.

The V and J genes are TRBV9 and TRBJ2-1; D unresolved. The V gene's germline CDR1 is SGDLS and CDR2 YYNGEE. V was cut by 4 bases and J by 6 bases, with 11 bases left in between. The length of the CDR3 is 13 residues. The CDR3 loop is CASSPPLVNEQFF. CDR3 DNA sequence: TGTGCCAGCAGCCCGCCCCTAGTCAATGAGCAGTTCTTC. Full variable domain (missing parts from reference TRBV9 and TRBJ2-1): DSGVTQTPKHLITATGQRVTLRCSPRSGDLSVYWYQQSLDQGLQFLIQYYNGEERAKGNILERFSAQQFPDLHSELNLSSLELGDSALYFCASSPPLVNEQFFGPGTRLTVL.

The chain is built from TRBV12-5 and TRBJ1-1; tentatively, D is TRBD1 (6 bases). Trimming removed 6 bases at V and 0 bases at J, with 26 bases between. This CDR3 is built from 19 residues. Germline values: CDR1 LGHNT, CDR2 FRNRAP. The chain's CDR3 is CASGCSDCGPWGLNTEAFF. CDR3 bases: TGTGCTAGTGGCTGCTCTGATTGCGGGCCTTGGGGGCTGAACACTGAAGCTTTCTTT. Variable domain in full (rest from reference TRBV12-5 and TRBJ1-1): DARVTQTPRHKVTEMGQEVTMRCQPILGHNTVFWYRQTMMQGLELLAYFRNRAPLDDSGMPKDRFSAEMPDATLATLKIQPSEPRDSAVYFCASGCSDCGPWGLNTEAFFGQGTRLTVV.

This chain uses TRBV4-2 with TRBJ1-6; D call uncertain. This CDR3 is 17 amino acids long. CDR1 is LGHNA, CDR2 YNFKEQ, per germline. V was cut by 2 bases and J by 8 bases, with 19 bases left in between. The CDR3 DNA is TGTGCCAGCAGCCAATCCACCAGGCCCATTCAATATTCACCCCTCCACTTT. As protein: CASSQSTRPIQYSPLHF.

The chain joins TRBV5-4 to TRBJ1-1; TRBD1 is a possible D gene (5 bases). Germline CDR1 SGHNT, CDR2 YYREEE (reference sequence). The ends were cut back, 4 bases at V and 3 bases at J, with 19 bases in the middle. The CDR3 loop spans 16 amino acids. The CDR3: CASSPVGARSDTEAFF. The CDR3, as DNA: TGTGCCAGCAGCCCCGTAGGGGCCCGGTCGGACACTGAAGCTTTCTTT.

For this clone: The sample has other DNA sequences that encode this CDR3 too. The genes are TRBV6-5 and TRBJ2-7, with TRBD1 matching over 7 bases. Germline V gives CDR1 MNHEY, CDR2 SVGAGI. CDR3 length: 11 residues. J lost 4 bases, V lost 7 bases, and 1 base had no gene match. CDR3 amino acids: CASTQGYEQYF. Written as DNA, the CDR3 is TGTGCCAGCACACAGGGGTACGAGCAGTACTTC.

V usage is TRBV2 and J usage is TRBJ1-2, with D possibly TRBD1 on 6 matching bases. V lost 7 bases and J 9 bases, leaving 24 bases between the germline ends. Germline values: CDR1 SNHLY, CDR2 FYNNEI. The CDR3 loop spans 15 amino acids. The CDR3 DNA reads TGTGCCAGCACCGTCAGGACAGCGGCGGGGGGGAGCTACACCTTC. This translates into CASTVRTAAGGSYTF.